This T cell receptor beta chain was obtained from a study of blood T cell repertoires in COVID-19. From germline, CDR1 is MDHEN and CDR2 SYDVKM. The V and J ends lost 9 bases and 0 bases, in that order; junction bases with no gene match: 3. This CDR3 comprises 13 residues. Sequenced by immunoSEQ multiplex PCR; TCRdb stores in-frame clones only, minus some. This sample yields approximately 110,000 clones, of which roughly 71% are seen a single time; roughly 6.2% belongs to the top ten. The specimen was peripheral blood. The rearrangement links TRBV28 to TRBJ2-3, with 7 bases aligning to TRBD2. This TCR derives from a man older than 75 with acute or convalescent COVID-19. CDR3 sequence reads: CASGTKSTDTQYF. The CDR3, as DNA: TGTGCCAGTGGGACTAAAAGCACAGATACGCAGTATTTT.